These 27 T cell receptor beta chains were all obtained from the same sample, sequenced in a study of Graves' ophthalmopathy and Graves' hyperthyroidism. Amplifying from RNA transcripts, the study obtained TCR beta CDR3 regions. Second-round multiplex PCR came after first-round RT-PCR with HTBI primers. In TCRdb, the multiplex PCR reads were re-called with MiXCR into one record per CDR3 protein. The sample comprises a few hundred thousand distinct CDR3 sequences, approximately 15% of which are singletons, and approximately 7% rests with the top ten. What was sequenced was peripheral blood. The receptor source for this set is a woman in her late teens or twenties with stable Graves' hyperthyroidism.

This clonotype was observed a few times. The chain links TRBV19 to TRBJ1-1; D remains unclear. Trimming left V 1 base short and J 10 bases short, with 7 bases between. CDR1 and CDR2 from the germline V gene are LNHDA and SQIVND (reference sequence). The CDR3 totals 11 residues. DNA of the CDR3: TGTGCCAGTAGTATAGGAGGAGGAGCTTTCTTT. This translates into CASSIGGGAFF.

This chain uses TRBV6-5 with TRBJ2-7; D gene unclear. The length of the CDR3 is 14 residues. The V end lost 2 bases, the J end lost 5 bases, and 13 bases lay between the germline ends. The germline gives CDR1 MNHEY, CDR2 SVGAGI. CDR3 coding DNA: TGTGCCAGCAGTTACGTGTCGTTGGGTAACGAGCAGTACTTC. This encodes CASSYVSLGNEQYF.

This clonotype was picked up many times. The chain employs TRBV2 and TRBJ2-2, with TRBD1 matching 8 bases. The V gene's germline CDR1 is SNHLY and CDR2 FYNNEI. The V and J ends lost 6 bases and 3 bases, in that order; junction bases with no gene match: 9. The CDR3 runs to 16 residues. The CDR3 sequence is CASRLRTGGDTGELFF. The DNA of the CDR3 is TGTGCCAGCAGACTACGAACAGGGGGTGACACCGGGGAGCTGTTTTTT.

The sample holds many counts of this clonotype. The V and J genes are TRBV5-1 and TRBJ2-7; possibly TRBD1 or TRBD2 for D (5 bases each). The CDR3 has 15 residues. V lost 4 bases to trimming and J lost 0 bases, with 14 bases between them. CDR1 SGHRS and CDR2 YFSETQ come from the germline V gene. The CDR3 protein is CASSPSGRSSYEQYF. The CDR3 region has the DNA TGCGCCAGCAGCCCCTCGGGACGGAGCTCCTACGAGCAGTACTTC.

The J gene is TRBJ2-7, the V gene TRBV28; 10 nucleotides align to TRBD1. In germline, CDR1 is MDHEN, CDR2 SYDVKM. With 4 bases clipped from V and 5 bases from J, the junction kept 8 bases outside the gene matches. The CDR3 spans 15 residues. This CDR3 reads CASSSTGTGDNEQYF. The DNA for the CDR3 is TGTGCCAGCAGTTCCACCGGGACAGGGGACAACGAGCAGTACTTC.

This clonotype appeared many times. V usage is TRBV15 and J usage is TRBJ1-3; D call uncertain. The CDR3 runs 14 residues. The V end was cut by 0 bases, the J end by 0 bases, with 3 bases between. CDR1 is LNHNV and CDR2 is YYDKDF in the germline V gene (reference sequence). The CDR3 nucleotides are TGTGCCACCAGCAGAGAGTACTCTGGAAACACCATATATTTT. Its translation: CATSREYSGNTIYF.

This clonotype was found a few times. V usage is TRBV11-2 and J usage is TRBJ2-2; D uncertain. V was trimmed by 4 bases and J by 0 bases, leaving 12 bases between them. The germline V gene encodes CDR1 SGHAT and CDR2 FQNNGV. CDR3 length: 16 residues. This CDR3 is CASSYRSRANTGELFF. CDR3 sequence (DNA): TGTGCCAGCAGCTACAGAAGTAGGGCGAACACCGGGGAGCTGTTTTTT.

This clonotype occurred many times. The chain is built from TRBV7-8 and TRBJ2-7; D may be TRBD2 (5 bases). V gave up 5 bases and J gave up 3 bases, with 17 bases separating them. This CDR3 comprises 15 residues. Germline values: CDR1 SGHVS, CDR2 FQNEAQ. The CDR3 DNA sequence: TGTGCCAGCAGCGCCCCACCGGGATCCTACTACGAGCAGTACTTC. Translated, it gives CASSAPPGSYYEQYF.

This clonotype was recorded at least ten times. The chain joins TRBV7-2 to TRBJ2-7; 9 bases agree with TRBD2. Germline loops: CDR1 SGHTA, CDR2 FQGNSA. Germline trimming cut 4 bases from V and 6 bases from J; bases unmatched to any gene: 10. The length of the CDR3 is 15 residues. The CDR3 DNA is TGTGCCAGCAGCTCAGCGGGGACTAGCAATGGCGAGCAGTACTTC. It encodes CASSSAGTSNGEQYF.

This clonotype was detected ten times or more. V is TRBV12-3 or TRBV12-4 and J is TRBJ2-7, with D possibly being TRBD2 (6 bases). Trimming removed 3 bases at V and 5 bases at J, with 11 bases between. This CDR3 is 13 amino acids long. DNA for the CDR3: TGTGCCAGCAGTTTTTGGGGGGAGGACGAGCAGTACTTC. Its protein product is CASSFWGEDEQYF.

This clonotype was picked up many times. The rearrangement links TRBV11-3 to TRBJ1-1; no clear D. Trimming removed 4 bases from V and 0 bases from J, with 6 bases in between. The CDR3 has 13 amino acids. The V gene's germline CDR1 is SGHNT and CDR2 YENEEA. The CDR3 sequence is CASSSSMNTEAFF. The CDR3 DNA reads as TGTGCCAGCAGCTCTTCGATGAACACTGAAGCTTTCTTT. Drawing the rest from reference TRBV11-3 and TRBJ1-1, the complete variable domain is EAGVVQSPRYKIIEKKQPVAFWCNPISGHNTLYWYLQNLGQGPELLIRYENEEAVDDSQLPKDRFSAERLKGVDSTLKIQPAELGDSAVYLCASSSSMNTEAFFGQGTRLTVV.

Ten or more counts support this clonotype. This sequence joins TRBV12-3 or TRBV12-4 and TRBJ1-5, with D perhaps matching TRBD1 (5 bases). There are 14 residues in the CDR3. Trimming left V 7 bases short and J 0 bases short, with 10 bases between. The CDR3 is CASKRQFSNQPQHF. In nucleotides, the CDR3 is TGTGCCAGCAAAAGACAGTTTAGCAATCAGCCCCAGCATTTT.

As to this clonotype: A much larger clone differs from this one at a single base, so this may be a read error. This rearrangement joins TRBV7-2 to TRBJ1-1; TRBD1 might be the D (5 bases). This CDR3 region has 15 residues. Germline lookup yields CDR1 SGHTA and CDR2 FQGNSA. As DNA, the CDR3 is TGTGCCAGCAGCTTAGCGCGCGGGACGGGCTATGAAGCTGTCTTT. Its translation: CASSLARGTGYEAVF.

Ten or more counts support this clonotype. The gene calls are TRBV11-3 and TRBJ2-2; 8 bases align to TRBD1. CDR1 and CDR2 (germline): SGHNT, YENEEA. J gave up 8 bases and V 5 bases, and 7 bases lay outside the gene matches. CDR3 size: 14 residues. The CDR3 DNA is TGTGCCAGCAGCCGCGGACAGGGCCTGGGGGAGCTGTTTTTT. Protein product: CASSRGQGLGELFF.

The sample holds many counts of this clonotype. V and J are TRBV5-1 and TRBJ1-2; D may be TRBD1 (5 bases). The CDR3 contains 14 residues. V lost 1 base and J 4 bases, leaving 11 bases between the germline ends. Germline V gives CDR1 SGHRS, CDR2 YFSETQ. The CDR3 is CASSLTGLGYGYTF. DNA of the CDR3: TGCGCCAGCAGCTTGACAGGACTAGGCTATGGCTACACCTTC. The entire variable domain, with the rest obtained from reference TRBV5-1 and TRBJ1-2, is as follows: KAGVTQTPRYLIKTRGQQVTLSCSPISGHRSVSWYQQTPGQGLQFLFEYFSETQRNKGNFPGRFSGRQFSNSRSEMNVSTLELGDSALYLCASSLTGLGYGYTFGSGTRLTVV.

This clonotype was counted ten times or more. The CDR3 bases are TGTGCCAGCAGTTACTCCGGGTACAACACTGAAGCTTTCTTT. This sequence encodes CASSYSGYNTEAFF. This chain uses TRBV6-2 or TRBV6-3 with TRBJ1-1; D call uncertain. Germline values: CDR1 MNHEY, CDR2 SVGEGT. This CDR3 is built from 14 residues. With 0 bases removed from V and 2 bases from J, the gap between germline ends came to 7 bases.

The table lists this clonotype with many counts. This chain uses TRBV27 with TRBJ1-2; D remains ambiguous. The V gene lost 6 bases and the J gene lost 10 bases, with 21 bases spanning the gap. This CDR3 has 14 residues. The germline V gene encodes CDR1 MNHEY and CDR2 SMNVEV (reference sequence). CDR3 nucleotides: TGTGCCAGCAGCGCTACCGGGCCGCGCCCCGACTACACCTTC. Translation gives CASSATGPRPDYTF.

This clonotype was seen ten or more times. This chain links TRBV25-1 with TRBJ2-5; D possibly uses TRBD1 or TRBD2 (5 bases each). From germline, CDR1 is MGHDK and CDR2 SYGVNS. The CDR3 length is 14 residues. Trimming stripped 2 bases from V and 3 bases from J, with 10 bases between. The CDR3 DNA sequence: TGTGCCAGCAGTGAAGGAGCGGACAAAGAGACCCAGTACTTC. Amino acids: CASSEGADKETQYF. Drawing the rest from reference TRBV25-1 and TRBJ2-5, the complete variable domain is EADIYQTPRYLVIGTGKKITLECSQTMGHDKMYWYQQDPGMELHLIHYSYGVNSTEKGDLSSESTVSRIRTEHFPLTLESARPSHTSQYLCASSEGADKETQYFGPGTRLLVL.

This clonotype occurred many times. J is TRBJ1-5 and V is TRBV11-2; no definite D call. Trimming left V 4 bases short and J 9 bases short, with 13 bases between. Germline V gene data show CDR1 as SGHAT and CDR2 as FQNNGV. This CDR3 contains 13 residues. The CDR3 region is CASSSHLGGPQHF. DNA for the CDR3: TGTGCCAGCAGCTCGCATCTGGGCGGGCCCCAGCATTTT.

This clonotype was observed many times. The chain is built from TRBV27 and TRBJ2-6; D is undetermined. Germline-derived CDR1 and CDR2 are MNHEY and SMNVEV (reference sequence). The CDR3 consists of 15 residues. V lost 5 bases to trimming and J lost 2 bases, with 10 bases between them. The CDR3, as DNA: TGTGCCAGCAGTCCTATAGTCGCTGGGGCCAACGTCCTGACTTTC. Protein product: CASSPIVAGANVLTF.

This clonotype was observed many times. The rearrangement joins TRBV20-1 to TRBJ2-5, with D perhaps TRBD1 or TRBD2 (5 bases each). CDR1 is DFQATT, CDR2 SNEGSKA, per germline (reference sequence). CDR3 size: 11 residues. V shed 2 bases and J shed 7 bases, with 8 bases lying between them. CDR3 region: CSARSGGTQYF. For the CDR3, the DNA is TGCAGTGCTAGAAGTGGGGGGACCCAGTACTTC.

This clonotype was seen many times. V usage is TRBV5-1 and J usage is TRBJ1-1; TRBD1 agrees at 7 bases. V lost 3 bases, J lost 4 bases, and 6 bases stayed unmatched. There are 14 residues in the CDR3. CDR1 is SGHRS and CDR2 is YFSETQ in the germline V gene. Here the CDR3 reads CASSWTGRGTEAFF. As DNA, the CDR3 is TGCGCCAGCAGCTGGACAGGACGGGGCACTGAAGCTTTCTTT.

This clonotype was found a few times. This chain connects TRBV18 to TRBJ1-1; TRBD1 matches 10 bases. Germline V gives CDR1 KGHSH, CDR2 LQKENI. This CDR3 is built from 15 residues. V lost 5 bases, J lost 5 bases, and 8 bases stayed unmatched. CDR3 coding DNA: TGTGCCAGCTCATCCGAGGGGACAGGGGTGACTGAAGCTTTCTTT. Residues: CASSSEGTGVTEAFF. The full variable domain, its missing parts supplied by reference TRBV18 and TRBJ1-1, is NAGVMQNPRHLVRRRGQEARLRCSPMKGHSHVYWYRQLPEEGLKFMVYLQKENIIDESGMPKERFSAEFPKEGPSILRIQQVVRGDSAAYFCASSSEGTGVTEAFFGQGTRLTVV.

This clonotype was detected ten times or more. J is TRBJ1-5 and V is TRBV19; 7 nucleotides agree with TRBD1. V lost 10 bases, J lost 4 bases, and 16 bases stayed unmatched. Germline assignment: CDR1 LNHDA and CDR2 SQIVND (reference sequence). The CDR3 sequence is 16 residues long. This CDR3 is CATLGQDPIRNQPQHF. The CDR3 region has the DNA TGTGCCACCCTAGGACAGGATCCTATTAGGAATCAGCCCCAGCATTTT.

This clonotype has a count of ten or more. The rearrangement joins TRBV6-1 to TRBJ2-2; 7 bases agree with TRBD1. CDR1 is MNHNS, CDR2 SASEGT, per germline. Trimming cost V 6 bases and J 6 bases; bases outside gene matches: 4. The CDR3 covers 13 residues. CDR3 sequence (DNA): TGTGCCAGCAGGAGGGGGCGCGCCGGGGAGCTGTTTTTT. It codes for CASRRGRAGELFF.

This clonotype was counted ten times or more. The CDR3 loop is CASSPFRDRGIYEQYF. CDR3 bases: TGTGCCAGCAGTCCTTTCCGGGACAGGGGGATCTACGAGCAGTACTTC. The V call is TRBV6-2 or TRBV6-3, the J call TRBJ2-7, with 11 bases identical to TRBD1. Per germline, CDR1 MNHEY and CDR2 SVGEGT. V trimming: 5 bases; J trimming: 3 bases; junction bases outside the gene matches: 9. CDR3 length: 16 amino acids.

This clonotype was detected ten times or more. This chain connects TRBV7-2 to TRBJ1-6; 8 nucleotides align to TRBD1. Trimming at V came to 5 bases and at J to 7 bases, leaving 10 bases not matched to a gene. Looked up from germline, CDR1 is SGHTA and CDR2 is FQGNSA. The CDR3 spans 16 residues. The DNA for the CDR3 is TGTGCCAGCAGCGTAGACAGGGGCCGACCCAATTCACCCCTCCACTTT. Translating it yields CASSVDRGRPNSPLHF. Full variable domain (outside the CDR3, taken from reference TRBV7-2 and TRBJ1-6): GAGVSQSPSNKVTEKGKDVELRCDPISGHTALYWYRQSLGQGLEFLIYFQGNSAPDKSGLPSDRFSAERTGGSVSTLTIQRTQQEDSAVYLCASSVDRGRPNSPLHFGNGTRLTVT.